A single sample gave rise to the 25 T cell receptor beta chains below, sequenced in a study of shared clonotypes between healthy human individuals. The repertoire was sequenced with immunoSEQ multiplex PCR; TCRdb's copy has only in-frame clones and lacks some. The sample contains some 510,000 clones, about four fifths of which appear only once. Sequenced sample: PBMCs. These TCRs come from a woman aged 40 to 55 in good health. Some clones in this sample may be carry-over from other donors' samples.

V gene TRBV28 combines with J gene TRBJ1-2, with 8 bases aligning to TRBD1. The CDR3 contains 14 residues. The V segment lost 6 bases and the J segment 6 bases; nucleotides outside the gene matches: 9. CDR1 and CDR2 from the germline V gene are MDHEN and SYDVKM. The CDR3 spells CASSPPHRGDGYTF. CDR3 coding DNA: TGTGCCAGCAGCCCACCCCACAGGGGGGATGGCTACACCTTC.

V usage is TRBV28 and J usage is TRBJ2-7, with D possibly TRBD1 on 5 matching bases. There are 12 residues in the CDR3. Trimming took 8 bases from V and 2 from J, leaving 10 bases between them. Germline CDR1 reads MDHEN; CDR2 reads SYDVKM. This CDR3 is CASGRQTYEQYF. The CDR3 nucleotides are TGTGCCAGCGGCAGACAGACCTACGAGCAGTACTTC. The whole variable domain, remainder taken from reference TRBV28 and TRBJ2-7, is DVKVTQSSRYLVKRTGEKVFLECVQDMDHENMFWYRQDPGLGLRLIYFSYDVKMKEKGDIPEGYSVSREKKERFSLILESASTNQTSMYLCASGRQTYEQYFGPGTRLTVT.

This sequence joins TRBV7-6 and TRBJ2-1; 14 nucleotides match TRBD2. The CDR3 totals 15 residues. Per the germline V gene, CDR1 is SGHVS and CDR2 is FNYEAQ. With V trimmed by 5 bases and J by 7 bases, 4 bases remained unmatched. CDR3 amino acids: CASSLGTSGSNEQFF. DNA of the CDR3: TGTGCCAGCAGCCTCGGGACTAGCGGGAGTAATGAGCAGTTCTTC.

The chain carries TRBV11-3 and TRBJ2-2, with 9 bases aligning to TRBD1. V lost 1 base to trimming and J lost 1 base; unmatched junction nucleotides: 1. Per germline, CDR1 SGHNT and CDR2 YENEEA. CDR3 size: 16 residues. This chain's CDR3 is CASSLGGQGNTGELFF. As DNA, the CDR3 is TGTGCCAGCAGCTTAGGGGGACAGGGGAACACCGGGGAGCTGTTTTTT.

This clone occurred once. This rearrangement joins TRBV28 to TRBJ1-2; no clear D. This CDR3 has 12 amino acids. Between the trimmed V and J ends, which lost 8 bases and 4 bases, there was a span of 11 bases. Germline CDR1 MDHEN, CDR2 SYDVKM. The CDR3 region is CASWLLSYGYTF. CDR3 nucleotides: TGTGCCAGCTGGCTGCTGAGCTATGGCTACACCTTC.

The rearrangement links TRBV5-4 to TRBJ2-3; a possible D gene is TRBD1 (6 bases). The V gene lost 4 bases and the J gene lost 5 bases, with 11 bases spanning the gap. This CDR3 contains 13 residues. Germline V gene lookup returns CDR1 SGHNT and CDR2 YYREEE (reference sequence). The CDR3 loop is CASSGPGQDTQYF. The DNA for the CDR3 is TGTGCCAGCAGCGGCCCGGGACAAGATACGCAGTATTTT. Full variable domain (rest looked up from reference TRBV5-4 and TRBJ2-3): ETGVTQSPTHLIKTRGQQVTLRCSSQSGHNTVSWYQQALGQGPQFIFQYYREEENGRGNFPPRFSGLQFPNYSSELNVNALELDDSALYLCASSGPGQDTQYFGPGTRLTVL.

This chain connects TRBV2 to TRBJ2-5; D is unclear. CDR3 length: 11 residues. From germline, CDR1 is SNHLY and CDR2 FYNNEI. The V gene lost 8 bases and the J gene lost 9 bases, with 13 bases spanning the gap. The CDR3 is CASATRMAQYF. As DNA, the CDR3 is TGTGCCAGCGCTACGAGGATGGCCCAGTACTTC.

CDR3 sequence reads: CATSRASGTRQETQYF. The CDR3 DNA is TGTGCCACCAGCAGAGCTAGCGGGACCCGACAAGAGACCCAGTACTTC. The chain carries TRBV15 and TRBJ2-5; TRBD2 matches 9 bases. The germline gives CDR1 LNHNV, CDR2 YYDKDF (reference sequence). J lost 2 bases, V lost 1 base, and 5 bases had no gene match. This CDR3 has 16 residues.

Note on this clone: Relative to the germline gene, one junction end is altered; a read error may explain this. The CDR3 DNA sequence: TGTGCTAGCAGCTCCCGAGCGGGAGGGGACACAGATACGCAGTATTTT. It yields the protein CASSSRAGGDTDTQYF. The rearrangement joins TRBV7-7 to TRBJ2-3; 10 nucleotides line up with TRBD2. The CDR3 extends over 16 amino acids. Germline V lookup: CDR1 SSHAT, CDR2 FNYEAQ (reference sequence).

The V and J genes are TRBV6-4 and TRBJ2-1, with D perhaps being TRBD1 or TRBD2 (6 bases each). The V end lost 3 bases, the J end lost 10 bases, and 16 bases lay between the germline ends. CDR1 is MRHNA, CDR2 SNTAGT, per germline. The CDR3 is made up of 14 amino acids. The CDR3 DNA reads TGTGCCAGCAGTGAAACAGGGAGGCTTCGGGAGCAGTTCTTC. It translates to CASSETGRLREQFF.

This sequence joins TRBV6-5 and TRBJ1-3; 7 bases agree with TRBD1. The V and J ends lost 0 bases and 7 bases, in that order; junction bases with no gene match: 6. The CDR3 contains 15 residues. Germline V lookup: CDR1 MNHEY, CDR2 SVGAGI. CDR3 nucleotide sequence: TGTGCCAGCAGTTACTCGGGACAGCAGGTTAACACCATATATTTT. It encodes CASSYSGQQVNTIYF.

The genes are TRBV2 and TRBJ1-3; D unclear. V was trimmed by 6 bases and J by 4 bases, leaving 7 bases between them. The V gene's germline CDR1 is SNHLY and CDR2 FYNNEI. There are 12 residues in the CDR3. In nucleotides, the CDR3 is TGTGCCAGCAGGACCAGGGGAAACACCATATATTTT. The encoded protein is CASRTRGNTIYF. Together with reference TRBV2 and TRBJ1-3, the CDR3 gives the full variable domain: EPEVTQTPSHQVTQMGQEVILRCVPISNHLYFYWYRQILGQKVEFLVSFYNNEISEKSEIFDDQFSVERPDGSNFTLKIRSTKLEDSAMYFCASRTRGNTIYFGEGSWLTVV.

The CDR3 nucleotides are TGTGCCAGCAGCCTCGTCCGGAACACAAACTATGGCTACACCTTC. Protein product: CASSLVRNTNYGYTF. The chain is built from TRBV7-2 and TRBJ1-2; D uncertain. CDR3 length: 15 amino acids. CDR1 and CDR2 from the germline V gene are SGHTA and FQGNSA. V lost 5 bases to trimming and J lost 2 bases, with 15 bases between them.

This clone was observed a single time. Here the CDR3 reads CASSVTGTGVETQYF. CDR3 nucleotides: TGTGCCAGCAGCGTCACCGGGACAGGGGTAGAGACCCAGTACTTC. V is TRBV11-2 and J is TRBJ2-5, with 10 bases aligning to TRBD1. The CDR3 sequence is 15 residues long. Germline CDR1 reads SGHAT; CDR2 reads FQNNGV. With V trimmed by 5 bases and J by 4 bases, 7 bases remained unmatched. Drawing the rest from reference TRBV11-2 and TRBJ2-5, the complete variable domain is EAGVAQSPRYKIIEKRQSVAFWCNPISGHATLYWYQQILGQGPKLLIQFQNNGVVDDSQLPKDRFSAERLKGVDSTLKIQPAKLEDSAVYLCASSVTGTGVETQYFGPGTRLLVL.

This clone has more than one count but fewer than ten. V gene TRBV11-2 combines with J gene TRBJ1-4, with D perhaps matching TRBD1 (6 bases). The CDR3 totals 14 residues. Per germline, CDR1 SGHAT and CDR2 FQNNGV. V lost 3 bases to trimming and J lost 7 bases, with 12 bases between them. The CDR3 spells CASSFNRVAEKLFF. The CDR3 coding sequence is TGTGCCAGCAGCTTCAACAGGGTTGCTGAAAAACTGTTTTTT.

The rearrangement joins TRBV7-9 to TRBJ2-3, with 9 bases fitting TRBD1. Germline V gene data show CDR1 as SEHNR and CDR2 as FQNEAQ (reference sequence). The CDR3 totals 15 residues. V lost 5 bases and J lost 0; bases outside the gene matches: 3. Here the CDR3 reads CASSLGTGSTDTQYF. The CDR3 coding sequence is TGTGCCAGCAGCCTGGGGACAGGGAGCACAGATACGCAGTATTTT.

The CDR3 here is CASSLMNGNTEAFF. CDR3 sequence (DNA): TGTGCCAGCAGCTTAATGAACGGGAACACTGAAGCTTTCTTT. The chain carries TRBV7-2 and TRBJ1-1; D not certain. The germline CDR1 and CDR2 sequences are SGHTA and FQGNSA. V lost 2 bases and J 1 base, leaving 8 bases between the germline ends. This CDR3 has 14 residues.

This chain joins TRBV21-1 and TRBJ1-2. TRBV21-1 is a recognized pseudogene. The CDR3 spans 19 residues. DNA of the CDR3: TGTGCCAGCAGCAAGTCCCCCACTTTTCCAGGGAGTGGAAGCTATGGCTACACCTTC. Translated, it gives CASSKSPTFPGSGSYGYTF.

The chain recombines TRBV4-2 with TRBJ1-1; D not resolved. The CDR3 is made up of 14 amino acids. Trimming removed 2 bases at V and 4 bases at J, with 11 bases between. Germline lookup yields CDR1 LGHNA and CDR2 YNFKEQ. DNA for the CDR3: TGTGCCAGCAGCCAACTCGTAGGGATCACTGAAGCTTTCTTT. It encodes CASSQLVGITEAFF.

This chain joins TRBV9 and TRBJ1-1; no clear D. V was cut by 2 bases and J by 0 bases, with 5 bases left in between. CDR3 length equals 13 residues. Germline-derived CDR1 and CDR2 are SGDLS and YYNGEE. CDR3 region: CASSVSVNTEAFF. The DNA for the CDR3 is TGTGCCAGCAGCGTCTCAGTGAACACTGAAGCTTTCTTT.

The rearrangement links TRBV5-6 to TRBJ1-2, with TRBD1 matching 11 bases. There are 14 residues in the CDR3. The V segment lost 5 bases and the J segment 7 bases; nucleotides outside the gene matches: 7. Germline V lookup: CDR1 SGHDT, CDR2 YYEEEE. CDR3 nucleotide sequence: TGTGCCAGCAGGTACGGACAGGGGGCATTTGGCTACACCTTC. Translation gives CASRYGQGAFGYTF. The entire variable domain, with the rest obtained from reference TRBV5-6 and TRBJ1-2, is as follows: DAGVTQSPTHLIKTRGQQVTLRCSPKSGHDTVSWYQQALGQGPQFIFQYYEEEERQRGNFPDRFSGHQFPNYSSELNVNALLLGDSALYLCASRYGQGAFGYTFGSGTRLTVV.

The chain has TRBV4-2 and TRBJ2-3; D is uncertain. The length of the CDR3 is 13 residues. Looked up from germline, CDR1 is LGHNA and CDR2 is YNFKEQ. Trimming pared 2 bases from V and 4 bases from J, leaving 7 bases between. The CDR3 sequence: CASSQLRADTQYF. The CDR3 nucleotides are TGTGCCAGCAGCCAACTACGCGCAGATACGCAGTATTTT.

The chain couples TRBV6-5 to TRBJ2-5; D is undetermined. Germline V gene data show CDR1 as MNHEY and CDR2 as SVGAGI. The CDR3 contains 16 residues. Trimming cost V 0 bases and J 4 bases, with 15 bases left between them. CDR3 coding DNA: TGTGCCAGCAGTTACTCGCCCTCGCTGTCCGGAGAGACCCAGTACTTC. Translated, it gives CASSYSPSLSGETQYF.

The genes are TRBV7-2 and TRBJ2-5; tentative D call: TRBD1 (5 bases). Trimming took off 0 bases at V and 3 bases at J, with 8 bases between the two ends. In germline, CDR1 is SGHTA, CDR2 FQGNSA. CDR3 size: 14 residues. CDR3 sequence reads: CASSLAGLKETQYF. CDR3 DNA sequence: TGTGCCAGCAGCTTAGCGGGGCTTAAAGAGACCCAGTACTTC.

The V gene is TRBV11-2, the J gene TRBJ2-2; 15 bases line up with TRBD2. The V and J ends lost 6 bases and 6 bases, in that order; junction bases with no gene match: 14. The germline gives CDR1 SGHAT, CDR2 FQNNGV. The CDR3 totals 19 residues. The CDR3 sequence: CASSPLRTSGRARAGELFF. The CDR3 DNA follows: TGTGCCAGCAGTCCCTTGAGGACTAGCGGGAGGGCCAGGGCCGGGGAGCTGTTTTTT.